This T cell receptor (beta chain) was sequenced during a study of metastatic and nonmetastatic thyroid tumors (dated by TCRdb to about 2020). Study-wide context: Repertoires from peripheral blood and from tumor or nodule tissue samples of malignant and benign thyroid patients were compared. Beyond this particular receptor, the publication reports: In both blood and tumor samples, malignant tumors were reported to have significantly higher TCR beta diversity than benign nodules.

Receptor amplification or capture employed PCR. These reads were obtained on an Illumina HiSeq 4000. High-throughput sequencing was used to profile the CDR3 region of the TCR beta-chain in every patient. From the authors' description of their analysis: A classifier to discriminate distant-metastatic papillary thyroid cancer patients was built from CDR3 differences across clinicopathological groups. Repertoire diversity was assessed with the Shannon index, and tumor-blood repertoire similarity with the Morisita-Horn index. The public reads were quality trimmed at Q25 with fastp and then assembled into clones with MiXCR by TCRdb, keeping productive beta chains. V and J calls and clone size were set by TCRdb, not the authors. The sample table lists tens of thousands of clones, less than 20% of them with a count of one. The ten most abundant clones make up under 3.5% of the sample. This clone was detected ten times or more. No cognate antigen has been identified for it. No base qualities exist here, and no much larger clone lies one base off it.

No treatment had been received by any patient before thyroid surgery. Patient clinical samples collected from about 2012 to 2019 were retrospectively analysed using T-cell receptor beta sequencing. The sample was blood. The clonotype originates from a female donor with papillary thyroid cancer or a benign thyroid nodule (not recorded which). Some clones in this sample may be carry-over from other donors' samples.

The CDR3: CASSVVEDTQYF. The sequence in DNA is TGTGCCAGCAGCGTAGTTGAGGATACGCAGTATTTT. The sequence is built from TRBV9 and TRBJ2-3; no D gene call is confident. V drops 0 bases and J drops 6 bases, leaving 5 bases in between. The germline V gene encodes CDR1 SGDLS and CDR2 YYNGEE. The CDR3 runs 12 amino acids, cysteine and phenylalanine included. Of the read, only the CDR3 DNA is kept; its 36 bases are in frame from base 1.